This T cell receptor (beta chain) is from a study of beta chain features in type 1 diabetes. Whole-study results and caveats: In all four CD4+ subsets, TCRB CDR3 length was significantly, moderately reduced in type 1 diabetes.

Every isolated RNA sample was fully reverse transcribed, so sequencing captured expressed TCRB transcripts. The study sequenced naive, central memory and regulatory T cell samples to an average of approximately 4 million reads. Assay: immunoSEQ multiplex PCR; the TCRdb copy retains only in-frame clones and omits some. This sample has just over 450,000 clones, with approximately 30% found just once. Concerning this clone itself: As yet, its antigen is unknown.

CDR1 and CDR2 from the germline V gene are SSHAT and FNYEAQ (reference sequence). With V trimmed by 5 bases and J by 5 bases, 8 bases remained unmatched. The CDR3 is made up of 14 amino acids. The chain recombines TRBV7-7 with TRBJ2-5; 7 bases map to TRBD1. The sequenced sample consisted of naive CD4+ T cells from blood. The origin of this receptor is a man aged 18 to 29 in good health. CDR3 sequence (DNA): TGTGCCAGCAGCGCCGGGACAGTCAGGGAGACCCAGTACTTC. The encoded protein is CASSAGTVRETQYF.